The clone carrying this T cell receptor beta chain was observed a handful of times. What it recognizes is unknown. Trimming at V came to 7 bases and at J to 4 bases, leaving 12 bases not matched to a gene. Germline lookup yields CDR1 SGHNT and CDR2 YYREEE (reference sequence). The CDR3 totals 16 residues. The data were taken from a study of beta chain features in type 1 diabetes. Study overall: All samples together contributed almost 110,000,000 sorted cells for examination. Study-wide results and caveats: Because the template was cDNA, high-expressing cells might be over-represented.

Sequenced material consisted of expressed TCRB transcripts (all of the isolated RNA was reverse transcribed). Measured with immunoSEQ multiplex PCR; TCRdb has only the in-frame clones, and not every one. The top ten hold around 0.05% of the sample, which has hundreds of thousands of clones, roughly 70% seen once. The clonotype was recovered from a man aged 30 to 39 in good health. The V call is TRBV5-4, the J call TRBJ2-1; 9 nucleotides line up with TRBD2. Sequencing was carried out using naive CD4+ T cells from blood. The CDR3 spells CASGVTSGRSYNEQFF. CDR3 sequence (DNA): TGTGCCAGCGGCGTCACTAGCGGGCGATCTTACAATGAGCAGTTCTTC.